The 2 T cell receptor beta chains given below trace back to one sample, sequenced in a study of spatial heterogeneity in lung cancer. Time point specified: sample taken at primary tumor resection. Whole RNA from tumor, nontumor lung or frozen PBMC was sequenced unsorted. TCRdb independently ran MiXCR on the 5' RACE reads; one entry per CDR3 protein. The top ten hold under 14% of the sample, which has roughly 36,000 distinct CDR3 sequences, around 5.5% seen once. The source material was PBMCs, sampled at surgery. The receptors here all came from a male donor with early-stage non-small cell lung cancer.

This clonotype showed up just a few times. The chain is built from TRBV30 and TRBJ1-1, with TRBD1 matching over 10 bases. Trimming at V came to 2 bases and at J to 5 bases, leaving 8 bases not matched to a gene. The germline V gene encodes CDR1 GTSNPN and CDR2 SVGIG (reference sequence). The CDR3 is 15 residues long. As DNA, the CDR3 is TGTGCCTGGAGTTTACGGACAGGGGGAAAAACTGAAGCTTTCTTT. Translating gives CAWSLRTGGKTEAFF.

Many counts were recorded for this clonotype. V and J are TRBV6-5 and TRBJ1-1; 10 bases line up with TRBD1. From germline, CDR1 is MNHEY and CDR2 SVGAGI. V shed 2 bases, J shed 4 bases, and the junction held 1 base outside the gene matches. This CDR3 is 14 amino acids long. The CDR3 region is CASSYGQGVTEAFF. The CDR3, as DNA: TGTGCCAGCAGTTACGGACAGGGGGTCACTGAAGCTTTCTTT.